One sample yielded the 12 T cell receptor beta chains listed below, sequenced in a study of blood T cell repertoires in COVID-19. TCRdb keeps only in-frame clones here, not all; method: immunoSEQ multiplex PCR. The data contain hundreds of thousands of clones, about four fifths of them singletons. Material: peripheral blood. These receptors all stem from a man of 80 years or more with acute or convalescent COVID-19.

The genes are TRBV7-8 and TRBJ2-2; TRBD1 aligns across 10 bases. The CDR3 has 18 amino acids. Germline V CDR1 and CDR2: SGHVS, FQNEAQ. Germline trimming cut 4 bases from V and 2 bases from J; bases unmatched to any gene: 10. The CDR3 sequence is CASSSLGDRGPNTGELFF. CDR3 DNA sequence: TGTGCCAGCAGCTCGCTGGGGGACAGGGGTCCAAACACCGGGGAGCTGTTTTTT.

This rearrangement joins TRBV28 to TRBJ1-3, with D perhaps TRBD1 (5 bases). V was trimmed by 5 bases and J by 2 bases, leaving 16 bases between them. CDR3 length: 16 amino acids. Germline assignment: CDR1 MDHEN and CDR2 SYDVKM. Here the CDR3 DNA reads TGTGCCAGCAGTCCCCGACGGGGGTTCGCTGGAAACACCATATATTTT. This encodes CASSPRRGFAGNTIYF. The full variable domain, with the rest looked up from reference TRBV28 and TRBJ1-3, is DVKVTQSSRYLVKRTGEKVFLECVQDMDHENMFWYRQDPGLGLRLIYFSYDVKMKEKGDIPEGYSVSREKKERFSLILESASTNQTSMYLCASSPRRGFAGNTIYFGEGSWLTVV.

This chain uses TRBV18 with TRBJ1-4; tentative D call: TRBD1 (6 bases). This CDR3 comprises 13 residues. V was pared by 6 bases and J by 4 bases, with 9 bases between. Germline V gene sequence: CDR1 KGHSH, CDR2 LQKENI. The CDR3, as DNA: TGTGCCAGCTCGGACAGAATTAATGAAAAACTGTTTTTT. Residues: CASSDRINEKLFF.

This chain uses TRBV30 with TRBJ1-1; D may be TRBD1 (5 bases). Germline CDR1 is GTSNPN and CDR2 is SVGIG (reference sequence). V gave up 0 bases and J gave up 7 bases, with 12 bases separating them. The CDR3 has 13 amino acids. The CDR3, as DNA: TGTGCCTGGAGTGTAAGGGGTGGACATGAAGCTTTCTTT. It yields the protein CAWSVRGGHEAFF.

This clone was observed a few times. For the CDR3, the DNA is TGTGCCAGCTCACCTCGGACAGGGGGAGATACGCAGTATTTT. Amino acids: CASSPRTGGDTQYF. The chain has TRBV18 and TRBJ2-3, with 10 bases aligning to TRBD1. Germline CDR1 is KGHSH and CDR2 is LQKENI. Germline trimming cut 3 bases from V and 5 bases from J; bases unmatched to any gene: 2. This CDR3 contains 14 residues.

This chain connects TRBV5-8 to TRBJ2-7, with TRBD2 as a possible D gene (6 bases). V was pared by 2 bases and J by 6 bases, with 15 bases between. CDR3 size: 14 residues. Germline lookup yields CDR1 SGHTS and CDR2 YDEGEE. CDR3 residues: CASSFNGGLGEQYF. CDR3 coding DNA: TGTGCCAGCAGCTTTAACGGGGGTCTGGGCGAGCAGTACTTC.

V usage is TRBV2 and J usage is TRBJ1-4; D remains ambiguous. Germline CDR1 SNHLY, CDR2 FYNNEI. The CDR3 is made up of 14 amino acids. Trimming took 5 bases from V and 8 from J, leaving 15 bases between them. The CDR3 spells CASSLRGSWEKLFF. CDR3 DNA: TGTGCCAGCAGTTTAAGAGGCTCGTGGGAAAAACTGTTTTTT. The entire variable domain, with the rest obtained from reference TRBV2 and TRBJ1-4, is as follows: EPEVTQTPSHQVTQMGQEVILRCVPISNHLYFYWYRQILGQKVEFLVSFYNNEISEKSEIFDDQFSVERPDGSNFTLKIRSTKLEDSAMYFCASSLRGSWEKLFFGSGTQLSVL.

The rearrangement joins TRBV7-2 to TRBJ2-3; 11 positions match TRBD2. CDR3 length equals 15 residues. CDR1 SGHTA and CDR2 FQGNSA come from the germline V gene. V trimming: 4 bases; J trimming: 3 bases; junction bases outside the gene matches: 3. The chain's CDR3 is CASSSGLAGTDTQYF. The DNA for the CDR3 is TGTGCCAGCAGCTCTGGACTAGCGGGTACAGATACGCAGTATTTT.

The gene calls are TRBV19 and TRBJ2-1; D is ambiguous. Per germline, CDR1 LNHDA and CDR2 SQIVND (reference sequence). With 6 bases removed from V and 1 base from J, the gap between germline ends came to 10 bases. The CDR3 sequence is 14 residues long. The DNA of the CDR3 is TGTGCCAGTAGCCCCCCGGGTTCCTACAATGAGCAGTTCTTC. This codes for CASSPPGSYNEQFF.

V usage is TRBV5-1 and J usage is TRBJ2-7; D not resolved. Germline loops: CDR1 SGHRS, CDR2 YFSETQ. The CDR3 spans 11 residues. Trimming left V 2 bases short and J 4 bases short, with 4 bases between. The chain's CDR3 is CASSFQYEQYF. CDR3 coding DNA: TGCGCCAGCAGCTTCCAATACGAGCAGTACTTC.

The V and J genes are TRBV19 and TRBJ1-5; 7 nucleotides agree with TRBD1. This CDR3 spans 18 amino acids. V was pared by 5 bases and J by 3 bases, with 16 bases of the junction left unmatched. CDR1 is LNHDA and CDR2 is SQIVND in the germline V gene (reference sequence). CDR3 region: CASSSRTGAETFNQPQHF. CDR3 nucleotides: TGTGCCAGTAGTTCCCGTACAGGGGCCGAAACCTTCAATCAGCCCCAGCATTTT.

The gene calls are TRBV4-1 and TRBJ1-1; D remains ambiguous. Deletions cut 1 base from V and 1 base from J, with 13 bases between. Germline V gene data show CDR1 as MGHRA and CDR2 as YSYEKL. CDR3 length: 16 residues. The DNA of the CDR3 is TGCGCCAGCAGCCAAGTGAGGGTTTCTGGGAACACTGAAGCTTTCTTT. Translated: CASSQVRVSGNTEAFF.